Presented here are 32 T cell receptor beta chains from one specimen sequenced in a study of T cell responses to AZD1222 COVID-19 vaccine (dated by TCRdb to the early 2020s). This specimen's time point label, per the study, means: baseline before first vaccination. Receptor libraries were prepared by the immunoSEQ multiplex PCR assay. Entries here come from immuneACCESS through TCRdb and include only in-frame sequences with V and J called. Some clones fail to appear in such tables; in the studies checked, an unresolved V gene covers under half of the shortfall, and the cause of the remainder is unknown. The sample table contains about 120,000 clones; only one count was recorded for 80% to 90% of them. Of the sample, roughly 9% falls within the top ten clones. Specimen: peripheral blood, collected on day 0 of AZD1222 vaccination. The receptor set was obtained from an adult in good health.

V gene TRBV2 combines with J gene TRBJ1-5; no clear D. The CDR3 contains 14 residues. V shed 3 bases and J shed 3 bases, with 9 bases lying between them. In germline, CDR1 is SNHLY, CDR2 FYNNEI. The CDR3 here is CASSELANNQPQHF. CDR3 in DNA: TGTGCCAGCAGTGAGTTGGCTAACAATCAGCCCCAGCATTTT.

The chain combines TRBV6-5 with TRBJ1-2; no clear D. Germline V gives CDR1 MNHEY, CDR2 SVGAGI. V was trimmed by 2 bases and J by 2 bases, leaving 9 bases between them. This CDR3 spans 14 amino acids. The CDR3 DNA is TGTGCCAGCAGTTACAAGGGTGGCAACTATGGCTACACCTTC. Amino acids: CASSYKGGNYGYTF.

The chain recombines TRBV6-2 or TRBV6-3 with TRBJ2-1; 14 bases are shared with TRBD2. Per the germline V gene, CDR1 is MNHEY and CDR2 is SVGEGT. The CDR3 extends over 17 amino acids. J was trimmed by 7 bases and V by 4 bases; bases with no gene match: 9. The CDR3 sequence: CASSSSGTSGRRNEQFF. CDR3 nucleotides: TGTGCCAGCAGTTCCTCCGGGACTAGCGGGAGACGGAATGAGCAGTTCTTC.

This clone was seen once. The chain has TRBV2 and TRBJ2-3, with a weak D call TRBD2 (6 bases). CDR3 length equals 13 residues. The germline V gene has CDR1 SNHLY and CDR2 FYNNEI. Trimming cost V 5 bases and J 3 bases, with 9 bases left between them. Here the CDR3 DNA reads TGTGCCAGCAGTACGGGGGAGACAGATACGCAGTATTTT. Translation gives CASSTGETDTQYF.

The chain has TRBV7-9 and TRBJ1-5; D unresolved. V was trimmed by 1 base and J by 7 bases, leaving 20 bases between them. CDR3 length: 17 amino acids. Per the germline V gene, CDR1 is SEHNR and CDR2 is FQNEAQ (reference sequence). The CDR3 reads CASSLGPPQEGSQPQHF. The CDR3, as DNA: TGTGCCAGCAGCTTAGGACCCCCCCAGGAGGGCAGCCAGCCCCAGCATTTT.

This rearrangement joins TRBV30 to TRBJ1-5, with D uncertain. Germline V gene sequence: CDR1 GTSNPN, CDR2 SVGIG (reference sequence). The CDR3 consists of 13 residues. The ends were cut back, 0 bases at V and 1 base at J, with 4 bases in the middle. The CDR3 loop is CAWSVGSNQPQHF. Here the CDR3 DNA reads TGTGCCTGGAGTGTGGGGAGCAATCAGCCCCAGCATTTT. Filled out from reference TRBV30 and TRBJ1-5, the complete variable domain reads SQTIHQWPATLVQPVGSPLSLECTVEGTSNPNLYWYRQAAGRGLQLLFYSVGIGQISSEVPQNLSASRPQDRQFILSSKKLLLSDSGFYLCAWSVGSNQPQHFGDGTRLSIL.

V gene TRBV10-3 combines with J gene TRBJ2-4; D not certain. The germline V gene has CDR1 ENHRY and CDR2 SYGVKD. With 2 bases removed from V and 0 bases from J, the gap between germline ends came to 8 bases. The CDR3 runs 15 residues. The CDR3 DNA reads as TGTGCCATCAGTGAGCACGGAGAAGCCAAAAACATTCAGTACTTC. Its translation is CAISEHGEAKNIQYF.

This chain joins TRBV3-1 (or the pseudogene TRBV3-2) and TRBJ1-2; D remains ambiguous. The germline gives CDR1 LGHDT, CDR2 YNNKEL (reference sequence). The V end was cut by 1 base, the J end by 6 bases, with 6 bases between. This CDR3 is built from 12 residues. In DNA, the CDR3 is TGTGCCAGCAGCCAAGGGTCCGATGGCTACACCTTC. It encodes CASSQGSDGYTF.

The chain combines TRBV5-1 with TRBJ2-3; D gene uncertain. The V and J ends lost 0 bases and 1 base respectively, with 12 bases between them. Germline-derived CDR1 and CDR2 are SGHRS and YFSETQ. The CDR3 length is 16 residues. CDR3 sequence: CASSLGVPTGTDTQYF. The DNA for the CDR3 is TGCGCCAGCAGCTTGGGCGTCCCTACCGGCACAGATACGCAGTATTTT.

This chain connects TRBV5-1 to TRBJ2-2, with D unresolved. Germline V gene lookup returns CDR1 SGHRS and CDR2 YFSETQ. Trimming stripped 0 bases from V and 6 bases from J, with 12 bases between. This CDR3 has 15 residues. CDR3 region: CASSLASGFPGELFF. The CDR3 DNA sequence: TGCGCCAGCAGCTTGGCGTCCGGATTCCCCGGGGAGCTGTTTTTT.

The chain is built from TRBV7-9 and TRBJ1-2, with D possibly being TRBD1 (6 bases). The CDR3 totals 15 residues. Trimming stripped 1 base from V and 3 bases from J, with 12 bases between. CDR1 and CDR2 (germline): SEHNR, FQNEAQ (reference sequence). CDR3 region: CASSLGSGADYGYTF. DNA of the CDR3: TGTGCCAGCAGCTTAGGTTCAGGGGCAGACTATGGCTACACCTTC.

The genes are TRBV5-1 and TRBJ2-7; 7 nucleotides align to TRBD1. Germline CDR1 is SGHRS and CDR2 is YFSETQ. The CDR3 has 16 residues. With V trimmed by 4 bases and J by 3 bases, 13 bases remained unmatched. The DNA of the CDR3 is TGCGCCAGCAGCGCACAAGAGACAGGGTACTACTACGAGCAGTACTTC. Translated, it gives CASSAQETGYYYEQYF.

The chain recombines TRBV14 with TRBJ1-1; the D gene is possibly TRBD1 (5 bases). The germline CDR1 and CDR2 sequences are SGHDN and FVKESK. V lost 3 bases to trimming and J lost 5 bases, with 19 bases between them. The CDR3 has 16 residues. CDR3 bases: TGTGCCAGCAGCCAGGGTGGCCTTGGACAAAGAACTGAAGCTTTCTTT. Its translation: CASSQGGLGQRTEAFF.

This chain uses TRBV27 with TRBJ1-2; no definite D call. The ends were cut back, 3 bases at V and 0 bases at J, with 11 bases in the middle. The CDR3 is 15 residues long. In germline, CDR1 is MNHEY, CDR2 SMNVEV (reference sequence). CDR3 sequence: CASSLMGQANYGYTF. CDR3 in DNA: TGTGCCAGCAGTTTGATGGGCCAAGCTAACTATGGCTACACCTTC.

V is TRBV5-1 and J is TRBJ2-3, with TRBD2 matching over 11 bases. CDR1 is SGHRS, CDR2 YFSETQ, per germline. The V and J ends lost 0 bases and 0 bases, in that order; junction bases with no gene match: 6. The CDR3 contains 18 residues. As DNA, the CDR3 is TGCGCCAGCAGCTTGGAGGGACTAGCGGAAACTAGCACAGATACGCAGTATTTT. It specifies CASSLEGLAETSTDTQYF.

The chain joins TRBV29-1 to TRBJ2-7, with 9 bases fitting TRBD1. CDR3 size: 15 residues. Per germline, CDR1 SQVTM and CDR2 ANQGSEA. J was trimmed by 1 base and V by 4 bases; bases with no gene match: 8. The CDR3 is CSVAYRGRISYEQYF. The CDR3 bases are TGCAGCGTTGCATACAGGGGGCGGATATCCTACGAGCAGTACTTC.

The V and J genes are TRBV19 and TRBJ1-2; 8 nucleotides agree with TRBD1. The CDR3 spans 14 residues. V trimming: 7 bases; J trimming: 0 bases; junction bases outside the gene matches: 4. In germline, CDR1 is LNHDA, CDR2 SQIVND (reference sequence). CDR3 region: CASTAGQANYGYTF. Here the CDR3 DNA reads TGTGCCAGTACCGCGGGACAGGCTAACTATGGCTACACCTTC.

This clone was seen repeatedly, ten times or more. The genes are TRBV7-9 and TRBJ1-2; 9 nucleotides agree with TRBD1. V shed 3 bases and J 8 bases; nucleotides not matched to a gene: 13. Germline loops: CDR1 SEHNR, CDR2 FQNEAQ (reference sequence). This CDR3 spans 16 amino acids. CDR3 bases: TGTGCCAGCAGCTTGACCACCGGGACAGGGACTCAGGGCTACACCTTC. Protein: CASSLTTGTGTQGYTF.

The chain employs TRBV5-1 and TRBJ2-1; TRBD1 or TRBD2 may be the D gene (6 bases each). The CDR3 loop spans 15 amino acids. Germline CDR1 is SGHRS and CDR2 is YFSETQ. V was pared by 4 bases and J by 8 bases, with 19 bases between. The CDR3 protein is CASSPQGGRWYEQFF. CDR3 nucleotides: TGCGCCAGCAGCCCTCAAGGGGGGAGGTGGTATGAGCAGTTCTTC.

V gene TRBV11-2 combines with J gene TRBJ1-1; perhaps TRBD1 as D (6 bases). Trimming pared 1 base from V and 0 bases from J, leaving 15 bases between. The CDR3 totals 17 residues. Germline lookup yields CDR1 SGHAT and CDR2 FQNNGV. CDR3: CASSLGYSSGVNTEAFF. The CDR3 bases are TGTGCCAGCAGCTTAGGTTATTCCTCAGGGGTGAACACTGAAGCTTTCTTT.

V usage is TRBV5-1 and J usage is TRBJ2-7; unclear D gene. V shed 4 bases and J shed 0 bases, with 11 bases lying between them. Germline V gene lookup returns CDR1 SGHRS and CDR2 YFSETQ. The CDR3 has 14 residues. CDR3 sequence (DNA): TGCGCCAGCAGCGGTCAGACTTCCTCCTACGAGCAGTACTTC. This sequence encodes CASSGQTSSYEQYF.

The chain joins TRBV2 to TRBJ2-4, with 12 positions matching TRBD1. This CDR3 spans 15 amino acids. Germline CDR1 and CDR2: SNHLY and FYNNEI. V lost 8 bases, J lost 4 bases, and 6 bases stayed unmatched. CDR3 sequence: CASAPGQGAKNIQYF. The CDR3 bases are TGTGCCAGCGCTCCGGGACAGGGGGCTAAAAACATTCAGTACTTC.

The rearrangement joins TRBV7-2 to TRBJ1-6, with TRBD1 matching 9 bases. CDR3 length equals 16 residues. Looked up from germline, CDR1 is SGHTA and CDR2 is FQGNSA. V gave up 4 bases and J gave up 7 bases; unmatched junction bases: 8. This CDR3 is CASSSFTGGGNSPLHF. The DNA of the CDR3 is TGTGCCAGCAGCTCATTCACAGGGGGCGGGAATTCACCCCTCCACTTT.

V is TRBV14 and J is TRBJ2-7; 12 bases are a match to TRBD2. The CDR3 covers 14 residues. CDR1 and CDR2 (germline): SGHDN, FVKESK. The V segment lost 1 base and the J segment 6 bases; nucleotides outside the gene matches: 1. For the CDR3, the DNA is TGTGCCAGCAGCCAAGGACTAGCGGGAGTCGAGCAGTACTTC. Translating it yields CASSQGLAGVEQYF.

The chain couples TRBV7-2 to TRBJ2-5; D unresolved. CDR1 is SGHTA, CDR2 FQGNSA, per germline. The CDR3 spans 15 residues. Deletions cut 1 base from V and 4 bases from J, with 13 bases between. The chain's CDR3 is CASSLGLVGIETQYF. CDR3 nucleotide sequence: TGTGCCAGCAGCTTAGGATTAGTGGGAATAGAGACCCAGTACTTC.

The CDR3 loop reads CATLDRRNTEAFF. CDR3 bases: TGTGCCACCTTGGACAGGCGAAACACTGAAGCTTTCTTT. The genes are TRBV2 and TRBJ1-1; 7 nucleotides match TRBD1. J gave up 2 bases and V 10 bases, and 7 bases lay outside the gene matches. Germline CDR1 reads SNHLY; CDR2 reads FYNNEI. The CDR3 loop spans 13 amino acids.

The rearrangement links TRBV4-2 to TRBJ2-1; the D gene is possibly TRBD2 (5 bases). Trimming took 0 bases from V and 6 from J, leaving 18 bases between them. There are 17 residues in the CDR3. Germline assignment: CDR1 LGHNA and CDR2 YNFKEQ. CDR3 in amino acids: CASSQDPRGPLRNEQFF. Here the CDR3 DNA reads TGTGCCAGCAGCCAAGATCCCCGAGGGCCGTTACGCAATGAGCAGTTCTTC.

This sequence joins TRBV5-4 and TRBJ1-2; D may be TRBD1 (5 bases). V dropped 6 bases and J dropped 2 bases, with 14 bases sitting between them. This CDR3 spans 14 amino acids. Per the germline V gene, CDR1 is SGHNT and CDR2 is YYREEE (reference sequence). The CDR3 DNA sequence: TGTGCCAGCACCCGGGGGGAGGGAAACTATGGCTACACCTTC. Translated, it gives CASTRGEGNYGYTF.

The V and J genes are TRBV5-1 and TRBJ2-3, with D hard to call. V was clipped by 3 bases and J by 0 bases, with 5 bases between them. Germline lookup yields CDR1 SGHRS and CDR2 YFSETQ. The CDR3 has 13 amino acids. Here the CDR3 reads CASSSGSTDTQYF. DNA for the CDR3: TGCGCCAGCAGCTCCGGGAGCACAGATACGCAGTATTTT.

CDR3: CATSGGEGASEQFF. CDR3 DNA sequence: TGTGCCACCAGCGGGGGAGAGGGGGCGAGTGAGCAGTTCTTC. The chain recombines TRBV15 with TRBJ2-1; 7 nucleotides align to TRBD1. The CDR3 consists of 14 residues. V lost 5 bases, J lost 9 bases, and 10 bases stayed unmatched. CDR1 is LNHNV, CDR2 YYDKDF, per germline (reference sequence).

In this sample, this clone turned up once. The genes are TRBV6-2 or TRBV6-3 and TRBJ1-5, with D maybe TRBD1 (5 bases). The CDR3 contains 16 residues. Germline V gene lookup returns CDR1 MNHEY and CDR2 SVGEGT. V shed 6 bases and J shed 7 bases, with 22 bases lying between them. The chain's CDR3 is CASSLPSPGRPQPQHF. The CDR3 region has the DNA TGTGCCAGCAGCTTACCTTCCCCGGGACGGCCACAGCCCCAGCATTTT.

J is TRBJ2-7 and V is TRBV10-3; D is uncertain. The CDR3 is made up of 13 amino acids. Germline V gives CDR1 ENHRY, CDR2 SYGVKD. Trimming cost V 2 bases and J 3 bases, with 8 bases left between them. CDR3 residues: CAISELIDYEQYF. Here the CDR3 DNA reads TGTGCCATCAGTGAGCTGATCGACTACGAGCAGTACTTC.